The 28 T cell receptor beta chains below come from one sample, sequenced in a study of T cells in localized non-small cell lung cancer. Using immunoSEQ multiplex PCR, the repertoire was profiled, and TCRdb retains in-frame clones only, with some absent. The table has around 50,000 clones, roughly 86% seen once; the top ten hold roughly a sixth. The input for sequencing was PBMCs, taken before any cancer treatment. All receptors derive from a female donor with stage II lung adenocarcinoma.

This clone turned up a few times. This sequence joins TRBV9 and TRBJ2-3; D possibly corresponds to TRBD2 (6 bases). The ends were cut back, 6 bases at V and 6 bases at J, with 26 bases in the middle. CDR1 and CDR2 (germline): SGDLS, YYNGEE. The CDR3 sequence is 17 residues long. In DNA form, the CDR3 reads TGTGCCAGCACTATGAACGCCCGGGACTCAAAAGGCGATACGCAGTATTTT. Encoded protein: CASTMNARDSKGDTQYF.

The J gene is TRBJ1-3, the V gene TRBV19, with 9 positions matching TRBD1. The germline V gene encodes CDR1 LNHDA and CDR2 SQIVND (reference sequence). V lost 10 bases and J lost 2; bases outside the gene matches: 9. This CDR3 spans 15 amino acids. Here the CDR3 reads CATTRGQGTGNTIYF. Here the CDR3 DNA reads TGTGCCACAACCCGTGGACAGGGGACTGGAAACACCATATATTTT.

The rearrangement links TRBV6-1 to TRBJ1-2, with D possibly matching TRBD1 (5 bases). V was shortened by 0 bases and J by 9 bases, with 11 bases between the two germline ends. CDR3 length: 13 residues. The germline gives CDR1 MNHNS, CDR2 SASEGT. The CDR3: CASSEARGGSYTF. The CDR3 DNA reads as TGTGCCAGCAGTGAAGCGCGGGGCGGAAGCTACACCTTC.

This chain joins TRBV5-1 and TRBJ2-1; 9 nucleotides align to TRBD2. CDR1 is SGHRS, CDR2 YFSETQ, per germline. Germline trimming cut 2 bases from V and 8 bases from J; bases unmatched to any gene: 11. CDR3 length equals 16 residues. In DNA, the CDR3 is TGCGCCAGCAGCTTCGGTACTCGCGGGGGGGCGTATGAGCAGTTCTTC. As protein: CASSFGTRGGAYEQFF.

The chain uses TRBV2 and TRBJ2-1; TRBD2 agrees at 8 bases. V dropped 6 bases and J dropped 3; count of bases not matched to a gene: 1. From germline, CDR1 is SNHLY and CDR2 FYNNEI. The CDR3 spans 13 residues. The CDR3 bases are TGTGCCAGCAGCGGGGGGGTCTACAATGAGCAGTTCTTC. Its protein is CASSGGVYNEQFF.

The gene calls are TRBV7-9 and TRBJ1-4; D uncertain. Germline loops: CDR1 SEHNR, CDR2 FQNEAQ (reference sequence). V lost 1 base and J lost 4, with 7 bases in between. This CDR3 is built from 14 residues. In DNA, the CDR3 is TGTGCCAGCAGCTTAGGACGGCTTAATGAAAAACTGTTTTTT. This sequence encodes CASSLGRLNEKLFF.

The J gene is TRBJ2-5, the V gene TRBV7-6; D is unresolved. Looked up from germline, CDR1 is SGHVS and CDR2 is FNYEAQ. The CDR3 is made up of 13 amino acids. V dropped 5 bases and J dropped 5 bases, with 12 bases sitting between them. CDR3 coding DNA: TGTGCCAGCAGCGGACGACATTTGGAGACCCAGTACTTC. Its translation: CASSGRHLETQYF. The full variable domain, completed using reference TRBV7-6 and TRBJ2-5, is GAGVSQSPRYKVTKRGQDVALRCDPISGHVSLYWYRQALGQGPEFLTYFNYEAQQDKSGLPNDRFSAERPEGSISTLTIQRTEQRDSAMYRCASSGRHLETQYFGPGTRLLVL.

The rearrangement links TRBV19 to TRBJ1-2, with TRBD1 matching 10 bases. The V and J ends lost 4 bases and 4 bases, in that order; junction bases with no gene match: 6. Per the germline V gene, CDR1 is LNHDA and CDR2 is SQIVND (reference sequence). The CDR3 length is 15 residues. CDR3 sequence: CASSNSGTGAYGYTF. As DNA, the CDR3 is TGTGCCAGTAGTAATTCCGGGACAGGGGCCTATGGCTACACCTTC.

The chain carries TRBV7-2 and TRBJ1-2; D uncertain. V was pared by 5 bases and J by 8 bases, with 12 bases between. CDR3 length: 12 amino acids. Germline CDR1 and CDR2: SGHTA and FQGNSA. CDR3 residues: CASSPTAWGYTF. The CDR3 DNA follows: TGTGCCAGCAGCCCGACGGCCTGGGGCTACACCTTC.

The V and J genes are TRBV5-1 and TRBJ2-5, with 11 bases that match TRBD1. Germline loops: CDR1 SGHRS, CDR2 YFSETQ. The CDR3 is made up of 14 amino acids. With V trimmed by 4 bases and J by 5 bases, 4 bases remained unmatched. CDR3 sequence: CASSGTGGGETQYF. Here the CDR3 DNA reads TGCGCCAGCAGCGGGACAGGGGGTGGGGAGACCCAGTACTTC.

This clone was picked up one time. The chain employs TRBV7-2 and TRBJ2-3; D gene unclear. Trimming cost V 4 bases and J 0 bases, with 14 bases left between them. CDR1 is SGHTA and CDR2 is FQGNSA in the germline V gene. The CDR3 covers 16 residues. For the CDR3, the DNA is TGTGCCAGCAGCTCCCCTAGGTACTCTAGCACAGATACGCAGTATTTT. Translated, it gives CASSSPRYSSTDTQYF.

This clone was recorded only once. The chain uses TRBV18 and TRBJ2-7, with 9 nucleotides matching TRBD1. This CDR3 comprises 15 residues. The germline gives CDR1 KGHSH, CDR2 LQKENI. V was pared by 3 bases and J by 3 bases, with 6 bases of the junction left unmatched. The CDR3 spells CASSPQSGQGYEQYF. In nucleotides, the CDR3 is TGTGCCAGCTCACCTCAGTCGGGACAGGGCTACGAGCAGTACTTC.

This clone was recorded only once. The rearrangement uses TRBV4-1 and TRBJ2-5, with 9 nucleotides matching TRBD2. V shed 2 bases, J shed 5 bases, and the junction held 18 bases outside the gene matches. Germline loops: CDR1 MGHRA, CDR2 YSYEKL. The CDR3 runs 19 residues. This chain's CDR3 is CASSQRTRGGAGGWETQYF. Written as DNA, the CDR3 is TGCGCCAGCAGCCAACGGACTCGCGGGGGGGCCGGGGGCTGGGAGACCCAGTACTTC.

The V and J genes are TRBV5-4 and TRBJ1-2, with D unresolved. Germline CDR1 is SGHNT and CDR2 is YYREEE (reference sequence). The V end lost 4 bases, the J end lost 5 bases, and 12 bases lay between the germline ends. The CDR3 spans 13 residues. The CDR3 DNA reads as TGTGCCAGCAGCAATCGACGATCTTATGGCTACACCTTC. Amino acids: CASSNRRSYGYTF.

In this sample, this clone turned up a few times. CDR3 protein: CASSEGDGLGKYGYTF. The CDR3 bases are TGTGCCAGCAGTGAGGGGGACGGGCTTGGGAAGTATGGCTACACCTTC. V is TRBV6-1 and J is TRBJ1-2; D possibly corresponds to TRBD1 (5 bases). CDR1 is MNHNS and CDR2 is SASEGT in the germline V gene. The germline V and J ends were trimmed by 3 bases and 5 bases, with 19 bases remaining between them. The CDR3 contains 16 residues.

Comment on this clone: The junction departs from the called germline gene at one end, perhaps through a read error. Other DNA sequences in the same sample also yield this CDR3. The V call is TRBV7-2, the J call TRBJ1-2; maybe TRBD1 (6 bases). Germline loops: CDR1 SGHTA, CDR2 FQGNSA. This CDR3 contains 14 residues. This CDR3 is CASSPGARNYGYTF. DNA for the CDR3: TGTGCCAGCAGCCCGGGGGCGAGGAACTATGGCTATACCTTC.

The rearrangement joins TRBV18 to TRBJ2-1; TRBD2 matches at 13 bases. This CDR3 region has 15 residues. From germline, CDR1 is KGHSH and CDR2 LQKENI. With 3 bases clipped from V and 9 bases from J, the junction kept 5 bases outside the gene matches. The CDR3 sequence is CASSPTSGGHGEQFF. The CDR3 DNA sequence: TGTGCCAGCTCACCGACTAGCGGGGGGCATGGTGAGCAGTTCTTC.

The V and J genes are TRBV2 and TRBJ1-3; 9 positions match TRBD1. The trim removed 0 bases at V and 3 bases at J, leaving 9 bases unmatched. This CDR3 has 18 residues. CDR1 and CDR2 from the germline V gene are SNHLY and FYNNEI. CDR3 nucleotide sequence: TGTGCCAGCAGTGAAGCCCCTGCGGGACAGGGTATTGGAAACACCATATATTTT. It yields the protein CASSEAPAGQGIGNTIYF.

This rearrangement joins TRBV2 to TRBJ1-1, with TRBD1 matching over 7 bases. J gave up 1 base and V 6 bases, and 5 bases lay outside the gene matches. Germline loops: CDR1 SNHLY, CDR2 FYNNEI. The CDR3 sequence is 14 residues long. CDR3 in amino acids: CASRAGTANTEAFF. As DNA, the CDR3 is TGTGCCAGCAGGGCCGGGACAGCGAACACTGAAGCTTTCTTT.

The gene calls are TRBV18 and TRBJ2-7, with 15 bases fitting TRBD2. CDR3 length equals 16 residues. V dropped 3 bases and J dropped 3; count of bases not matched to a gene: 3. Germline V lookup: CDR1 KGHSH, CDR2 LQKENI. CDR3 DNA sequence: TGTGCCAGCTCACCGGGGACTAGCGGGGGGCTCTACGAGCAGTACTTC. It encodes CASSPGTSGGLYEQYF.

The rearrangement joins TRBV6-4 to TRBJ1-2; TRBD1 aligns across 9 bases. V lost 5 bases, J lost 8 bases, and 9 bases stayed unmatched. This CDR3 is built from 14 residues. The germline gives CDR1 MRHNA, CDR2 SNTAGT. The CDR3 protein is CASSYTGTGFGYTF. Here the CDR3 DNA reads TGTGCCAGCAGTTACACCGGGACAGGGTTCGGCTACACCTTC.

In nucleotides, the CDR3 is TGTGCCAGCAGCGGACAGAGAGGACAGCCCCAGCATTTT. Its translation is CASSGQRGQPQHF. This chain links TRBV2 with TRBJ1-5; D perhaps matches TRBD1 (6 bases). Per germline, CDR1 SNHLY and CDR2 FYNNEI. The CDR3 is made up of 13 amino acids. V shed 6 bases and J shed 7 bases, with 13 bases lying between them.

This clone has only a few counts. The rearrangement joins TRBV5-8 to TRBJ1-6, with a weak D call TRBD1 (6 bases). Germline-derived CDR1 and CDR2 are SGHTS and YDEGEE. CDR3 size: 14 residues. The germline V and J ends were trimmed by 0 bases and 7 bases, with 8 bases remaining between them. Here the CDR3 reads CASSLEQGNSPLHF. CDR3 nucleotide sequence: TGTGCCAGCAGCTTGGAACAGGGAAATTCACCCCTCCACTTT.

This rearrangement joins TRBV5-5 to TRBJ1-1; D is unresolved. V lost 0 bases, J lost 4 bases, and 7 bases lay in between. The CDR3 has 13 amino acids. Germline CDR1 and CDR2: SGHKS and YYEKEE (reference sequence). The CDR3: CASSLEGGTEAFF. CDR3 in DNA: TGTGCCAGCAGCTTGGAGGGTGGCACTGAAGCTTTCTTT.

The genes are TRBV6-1 and TRBJ2-7, with 9 bases matching TRBD1. The trim removed 5 bases at V and 6 bases at J, leaving 17 bases unmatched. The CDR3 sequence is 17 residues long. The V gene's germline CDR1 is MNHNS and CDR2 SASEGT. This CDR3 is CASSKGTTGTGKPEQYF. The DNA of the CDR3 is TGTGCCAGCAGTAAAGGGACGACCGGGACAGGGAAACCCGAGCAGTACTTC.

The chain joins TRBV9 to TRBJ1-1; TRBD1 might be the D (6 bases). The CDR3 is 14 residues long. Germline V gene sequence: CDR1 SGDLS, CDR2 YYNGEE. V was shortened by 2 bases and J by 0 bases, with 8 bases between the two germline ends. CDR3 bases: TGTGCCAGCAGCGTGCAGGGGATGAACACTGAAGCTTTCTTT. It encodes CASSVQGMNTEAFF. The full variable domain, rest sourced from reference TRBV9 and TRBJ1-1, is DSGVTQTPKHLITATGQRVTLRCSPRSGDLSVYWYQQSLDQGLQFLIQYYNGEERAKGNILERFSAQQFPDLHSELNLSSLELGDSALYFCASSVQGMNTEAFFGQGTRLTVV.

The chain is built from TRBV5-6 and TRBJ1-2; TRBD1 aligns across 8 bases. The length of the CDR3 is 15 residues. The V gene's germline CDR1 is SGHDT and CDR2 YYEEEE. Trimming took 0 bases from V and 2 from J; bases not matched to a gene: 3. The CDR3 DNA follows: TGTGCCAGCAGCTTGGGGACAGGGTGGAACTATGGCTACACCTTC. Encoded protein: CASSLGTGWNYGYTF.

The rearrangement uses TRBV5-4 and TRBJ2-1; no clear D gene. V was pared by 0 bases and J by 4 bases, with 11 bases between. Germline CDR1 reads SGHNT; CDR2 reads YYREEE (reference sequence). The CDR3 is 15 amino acids. As DNA, the CDR3 is TGTGCCAGCAGCTTGGACTCCGCAGGTTACAATGAGCAGTTCTTC. It encodes CASSLDSAGYNEQFF.